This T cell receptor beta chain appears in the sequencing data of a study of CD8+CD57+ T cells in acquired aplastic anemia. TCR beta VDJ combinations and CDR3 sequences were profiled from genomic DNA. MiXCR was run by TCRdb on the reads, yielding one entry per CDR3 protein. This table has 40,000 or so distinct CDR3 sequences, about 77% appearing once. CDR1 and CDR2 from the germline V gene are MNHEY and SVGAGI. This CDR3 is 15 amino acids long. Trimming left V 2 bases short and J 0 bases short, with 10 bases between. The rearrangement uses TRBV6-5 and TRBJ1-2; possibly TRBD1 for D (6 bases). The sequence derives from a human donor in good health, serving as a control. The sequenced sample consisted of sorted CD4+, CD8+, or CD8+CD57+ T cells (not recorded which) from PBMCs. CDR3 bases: TGTGCCAGCAGTTACACGACAGGCACTAACTATGGCTACACCTTC. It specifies CASSYTTGTNYGYTF.